This T cell receptor (beta chain) derives from a study of T cells after yellow fever vaccination. The wider study: Fractions of low cell number were prepared using SMART-Seq v4 Ultra Low Input.

TCRdb recomputed calls from the 5' RACE reads with MiXCR, one row per CDR3 protein. The profile covers 80,000 to 100,000 distinct CDR3 sequences, with over 8% appearing a single time and around 17% taken by the ten largest. This clonotype was counted between two and nine times. CDR1 and CDR2 from the germline V gene are LGHNA and YSLEER. V was shortened by 0 bases and J by 5 bases, with 16 bases between the two germline ends. The CDR3 sequence is 16 residues long. The specimen was CD8+ T cells not binding an NS4B(214-222) dextramer, sorted from PBMCs, collected roughly 15 days after the first yellow fever vaccination. The sequence came from a man younger than 35 who received the YFV17D yellow fever vaccine. The rearrangement joins TRBV4-3 to TRBJ1-1; no definite D call. The CDR3 loop reads CASSQDVWPTGTEAFF. In DNA, the CDR3 is TGCGCCAGCAGCCAAGATGTTTGGCCAACCGGGACTGAAGCTTTCTTT.